A selection of T cell receptor beta chains follows, all from one sample in a study of chemoradiotherapy in HPV16-positive cancers. The method was immunoSEQ multiplex PCR; TCRdb's version includes in-frame clones alone and lacks a portion of them. This sample has 6,000 to 7,500 clones, with 75% to 95% found just once. Specimen: blood, collected from a patient who underwent chemoradiotherapy. Receptors were obtained from a human donor with HPV-associated anogenital cancer. Each CDR3 is given without its conserved first and last residue.

V: TRBV9; J: TRBJ2-3; CDR3: ASSVTLAGGPGDTQY
V: TRBV19; J: TRBJ2-7; CDR3: ASSIAPGSGRRDEQY
V: TRBV11-3; J: TRBJ2-1; CDR3: ASSLQGLSSYNEQF
V: TRBV7-9; J: TRBJ2-1; CDR3: ASSPRPTGGGDEQF
V: TRBV28; J: TRBJ1-2; CDR3: ASSSHPTNYGYT
V: TRBV28; J: TRBJ2-1; CDR3: ASKLSDSYNEQF
V: TRBV4-3; J: TRBJ2-2; CDR3: ASSQDSGELF
V: TRBV14; J: TRBJ2-7; CDR3: ASSQGLREVTYEQY
V: TRBV5-4; J: TRBJ1-2; CDR3: ASSLGEGYGYT
V: TRBV6-5; J: TRBJ1-1; CDR3: ASNIQGSTEAF
V: TRBV18; J: TRBJ2-1; CDR3: ASSQPPRDEQF
V: TRBV7-2; J: TRBJ1-2; CDR3: ASSLGQGADGYT
V: TRBV14; J: TRBJ1-3; CDR3: ASSGSSGNTIY
V: TRBV7-2; J: TRBJ1-1; CDR3: ASSPLLGGSTEAF
V: TRBV5-1; J: TRBJ1-5; CDR3: ASSLTGNNQPQH
V: TRBV7-6; J: TRBJ2-1; CDR3: ASSLGGGQSYNEQF
V: TRBV6-6; J: TRBJ2-1; CDR3: ASSTASSYNEQF
V: TRBV28; J: TRBJ2-7; CDR3: ASSPFIEQY
V: TRBV7-9; J: TRBJ1-1; CDR3: ASWGTGVGPF
V: TRBV9; J: TRBJ2-5; CDR3: ASSVGDSDPFGQY
V: TRBV2; J: TRBJ1-2; CDR3: ASSPGTAALIIYGYT
V: TRBV5-4; J: TRBJ2-7; CDR3: ASRYGTGKTYEQY
V: TRBV9; J: TRBJ2-1; CDR3: ASSPPGLELLEQF
V: TRBV12-5; J: TRBJ2-7; CDR3: ASGLVGSSYEQY
V: TRBV6-5; J: TRBJ1-2; CDR3: ASRPPGTGYGYT
V: TRBV23-1; J: TRBJ1-3; CDR3: ASSPDSLGQSGNTIY
V: TRBV11-3; J: TRBJ2-3; CDR3: ASSSEITPGDTQY
V: TRBV19; J: TRBJ2-1; CDR3: ASSIQGYEQF
V: TRBV15; J: TRBJ1-1; CDR3: ATSRDRGFTEAF
V: TRBV4-1; J: TRBJ2-2; CDR3: ASSQDGRTNTGELF
V: TRBV6-5; J: TRBJ1-1; CDR3: ASSYGGRGNTEAF
V: TRBV5-4; J: TRBJ2-7; CDR3: ASSNYEQY
V: TRBV28; J: TRBJ2-1; CDR3: ASSSGGFYNEQF
V: TRBV19; J: TRBJ2-7; CDR3: ASSVDYEQY
V: TRBV4-1; J: TRBJ2-3; CDR3: ASSQAAGSNTDTQY
V: TRBV5-6; J: TRBJ2-1; CDR3: ASSVRDRVYNEQF
V: TRBV5-5; J: TRBJ2-7; CDR3: ASSFRGNGYEQY
V: TRBV6-5; J: TRBJ2-7; CDR3: ASSYSRQGAVYEQY
V: TRBV29-1; J: TRBJ1-3; CDR3: SVTRGHTIY
V: TRBV10-3; J: TRBJ2-3; CDR3: AVMRGGGTDTQY
V: TRBV18; J: TRBJ2-5; CDR3: ASSQRGGETQY
V: TRBV9; J: TRBJ1-2; CDR3: ASSVASVPDYGYT
V: TRBV19; J: TRBJ2-3; CDR3: ASSIDSGGLSDTQY
V: TRBV2; J: TRBJ2-2; CDR3: ASRKDTGELF
V: TRBV27; J: TRBJ1-2; CDR3: ASRSTGGYGYT
V: TRBV27; J: TRBJ2-5; CDR3: ASSFRDRGPAETQY
V: TRBV7-9; J: TRBJ2-7; CDR3: ASTISGQGVPYEQY
V: TRBV5-5; J: TRBJ2-7; CDR3: ASSYLRDRNYEQY